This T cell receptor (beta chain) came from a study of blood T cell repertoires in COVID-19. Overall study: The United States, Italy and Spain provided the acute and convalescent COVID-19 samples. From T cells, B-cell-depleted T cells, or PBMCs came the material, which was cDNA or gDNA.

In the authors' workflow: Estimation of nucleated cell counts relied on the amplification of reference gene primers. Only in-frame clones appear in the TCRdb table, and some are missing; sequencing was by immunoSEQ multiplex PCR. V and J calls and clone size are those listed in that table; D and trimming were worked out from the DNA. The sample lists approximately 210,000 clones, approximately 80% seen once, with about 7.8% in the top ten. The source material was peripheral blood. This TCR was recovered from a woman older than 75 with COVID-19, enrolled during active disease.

This CDR3 reads CASSLGYQREVSTDTQYF. The CDR3 region has the DNA TGTGCCAGCAGTTTAGGCTATCAGCGGGAAGTATCGACAGATACGCAGTATTTT. The rearrangement joins TRBV27 to TRBJ2-3, with 7 bases fitting TRBD2. This CDR3 contains 18 residues. Looked up from germline, CDR1 is MNHEY and CDR2 is SMNVEV (reference sequence). J gave up 3 bases and V 2 bases, and 14 bases lay outside the gene matches.